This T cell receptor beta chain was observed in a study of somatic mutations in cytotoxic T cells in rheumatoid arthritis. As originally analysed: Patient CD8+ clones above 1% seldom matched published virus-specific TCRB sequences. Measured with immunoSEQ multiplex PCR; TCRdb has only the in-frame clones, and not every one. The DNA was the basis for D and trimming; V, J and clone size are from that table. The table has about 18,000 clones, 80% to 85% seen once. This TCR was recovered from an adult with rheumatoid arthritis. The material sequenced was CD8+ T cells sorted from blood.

The CDR3 is CASSFPGQGNEQFF. The CDR3 region has the DNA TGTGCCAGCAGTTTCCCCGGACAGGGCAACGAGCAGTTCTTC. The V and J genes are TRBV27 and TRBJ2-1; TRBD1 aligns across 8 bases. Losses at the gene ends were 3 bases for V and 10 bases for J; bases not matched to a gene: 8. Germline values: CDR1 MNHEY, CDR2 SMNVEV (reference sequence). CDR3 length: 14 amino acids.